The source of this T cell receptor beta chain is a study of T cell responses to AZD1222 COVID-19 vaccine. Study-wide results and limits: Spike was spanned by vaccine-associated CD4 TCRs, with dominance at 160-218 and 743-854.

CDR3 size: 15 residues. V was trimmed by 0 bases and J by 3 bases, leaving 12 bases between them. From germline, CDR1 is MGHRA and CDR2 YSYEKL. Profiled with immunoSEQ multiplex PCR; TCRdb holds only in-frame clones, not every one. The data contain about 59,000 clones, around 84% of them singletons. Regarding this clone: Antigen specificity is unknown.

Source: peripheral blood, taken on day 0 of AZD1222 vaccination. This rearrangement joins TRBV4-1 to TRBJ2-7; D is undetermined. This TCR was recovered from an adult in good health. The chain's CDR3 is CASSQELSLLYEQYF. The CDR3 nucleotides read TGCGCCAGCAGCCAAGAGCTATCCCTCCTCTACGAGCAGTACTTC.